The 31 T cell receptor beta chains given below trace back to one sample, sequenced in a study of T cell changes during pregnancy in multiple sclerosis. Produced via immunoSEQ multiplex PCR; TCRdb's table is partial and in-frame only. This table has about 54,000 clones, more than 90% appearing once. This material consisted of peripheral blood, taken after pregnancy. The receptors stem from a female donor in good health, enrolled as a control in a pregnancy study.

The rearrangement joins TRBV5-1 to TRBJ2-1; 10 positions match TRBD2. The germline V gene encodes CDR1 SGHRS and CDR2 YFSETQ. This CDR3 comprises 17 residues. The J segment lost 9 bases and the V segment lost 3 bases, leaving 15 bases of the junction unmatched. CDR3 sequence: CASSSSPLAGAIGEQFF. In DNA form, the CDR3 reads TGCGCCAGCAGCTCATCGCCTCTAGCGGGGGCTATAGGTGAGCAGTTCTTC.

This chain connects TRBV5-1 to TRBJ1-1; D unresolved. The germline gives CDR1 SGHRS, CDR2 YFSETQ. V was cut by 3 bases and J by 1 base, with 7 bases left in between. The CDR3 is 13 residues long. CDR3 in DNA: TGCGCCAGCAGCTACCGAGGGAACACTGAAGCTTTCTTT. Its translation is CASSYRGNTEAFF.

This clone is a singleton in its sample. J is TRBJ1-2 and V is TRBV6-5; D is possibly TRBD1 (6 bases). Looked up from germline, CDR1 is MNHEY and CDR2 is SVGAGI. The CDR3 has 16 residues. The germline V and J ends were trimmed by 0 bases and 4 bases, with 15 bases remaining between them. CDR3 residues: CASSYSLRGFVYGYTF. CDR3 DNA: TGTGCCAGCAGTTACTCCCTTAGGGGGTTTGTCTATGGCTACACCTTC.

This chain uses TRBV5-5 with TRBJ1-5, with 8 bases identical to TRBD1. Per germline, CDR1 SGHKS and CDR2 YYEKEE (reference sequence). The ends lost 0 bases at V and 7 bases at J; junction bases unmatched: 6. The CDR3 loop spans 15 amino acids. CDR3 sequence reads: CASSLAVTGGQPQHF. Here the CDR3 DNA reads TGTGCCAGCAGCTTGGCCGTAACAGGGGGACAGCCCCAGCATTTT.

The chain recombines TRBV9 with TRBJ2-1, with D tentatively TRBD2 (7 bases). Germline V lookup: CDR1 SGDLS, CDR2 YYNGEE. The CDR3 is 14 residues long. Deletions cut 3 bases from V and 7 bases from J, with 14 bases between. The CDR3 DNA follows: TGTGCCAGCAGCGACACAGGGAGGGTAAATGAGCAGTTCTTC. Translating gives CASSDTGRVNEQFF.

The rearrangement uses TRBV7-9 and TRBJ1-2, with TRBD1 matching over 7 bases. Germline-derived CDR1 and CDR2 are SEHNR and FQNEAQ (reference sequence). CDR3 size: 13 residues. Germline trimming cut 7 bases from V and 4 bases from J; bases unmatched to any gene: 6. The CDR3 spells CASTAGGSYGYTF. CDR3 nucleotides: TGTGCCAGCACCGCAGGGGGGTCCTATGGCTACACCTTC.

This sequence joins TRBV9 and TRBJ2-7, with a possible D match to TRBD2 (7 bases). This CDR3 has 15 amino acids. Germline V gene sequence: CDR1 SGDLS, CDR2 YYNGEE. Trimming stripped 4 bases from V and 2 bases from J, with 16 bases between. CDR3 in DNA: TGTGCCAGCAGCCGGGGGGCGGGTACCCCCTACGAGCAGTACTTC. Translation: CASSRGAGTPYEQYF.

The chain couples TRBV7-2 to TRBJ2-5; 15 nucleotides agree with TRBD2. Trimming took 4 bases from V and 6 from J; bases not matched to a gene: 6. This CDR3 is 16 amino acids long. Germline V gene data show CDR1 as SGHTA and CDR2 as FQGNSA. The CDR3 region has the DNA TGTGCCAGCAGCTCAGGACTAGCGGGAGGGGCACAGACCCAGTACTTC. Amino acid sequence: CASSSGLAGGAQTQYF.

V gene TRBV4-1 combines with J gene TRBJ1-6; TRBD1 might be the D (5 bases). Trimming took off 0 bases at V and 13 bases at J, with 25 bases between the two ends. Germline V gene sequence: CDR1 MGHRA, CDR2 YSYEKL. This CDR3 has 18 residues. The CDR3, as DNA: TGCGCCAGCAGCCAAGAAGATGGGGGGGTGTATGAAGGGTTCCCCCTCCACTTT. This encodes CASSQEDGGVYEGFPLHF.

V usage is TRBV6-5 and J usage is TRBJ1-1; 8 bases fit TRBD1. Trimming removed 8 bases from V and 1 base from J; junction bases left unmatched: 6. The CDR3 covers 14 residues. Germline lookup yields CDR1 MNHEY and CDR2 SVGAGI. CDR3 amino acids: CASRPGQENTEAFF. CDR3 sequence (DNA): TGTGCCAGCCGCCCGGGACAGGAGAACACTGAAGCTTTCTTT.

The chain uses TRBV6-4 and TRBJ1-1; weak D call: TRBD1 (5 bases). Germline CDR1 and CDR2: MRHNA and SNTAGT. Between the trimmed V and J ends, which lost 0 bases and 6 bases, there was a span of 11 bases. The CDR3 runs to 14 residues. The CDR3 loop reads CASSDSLGGAEAFF. CDR3 in DNA: TGTGCCAGCAGTGACTCGTTAGGAGGGGCTGAAGCTTTCTTT.

This chain connects TRBV27 to TRBJ2-7; a possible D gene is TRBD2 (6 bases). CDR1 and CDR2 from the germline V gene are MNHEY and SMNVEV (reference sequence). This CDR3 contains 14 residues. V gave up 0 bases and J gave up 6 bases, with 12 bases separating them. The CDR3 region has the DNA TGTGCCAGCAGTTTATCTGGAGGGGTGCGCGAGCAGTACTTC. It codes for CASSLSGGVREQYF.

The chain has TRBV7-8 and TRBJ1-1; the D gene is possibly TRBD1 (5 bases). CDR1 SGHVS and CDR2 FQNEAQ come from the germline V gene. This CDR3 contains 16 residues. V was pared by 1 base and J by 0 bases, with 12 bases between. Here the CDR3 reads CASSLVGTVLNTEAFF. The CDR3 DNA sequence: TGTGCCAGCAGCTTAGTGGGGACTGTTTTGAACACTGAAGCTTTCTTT.

The gene calls are TRBV7-6 and TRBJ2-2; 10 bases line up with TRBD1. The CDR3 is 16 residues long. The germline CDR1 and CDR2 sequences are SGHVS and FNYEAQ. V was clipped by 2 bases and J by 7 bases; unmatched bases: 7. Here the CDR3 reads CASSLSRTGGVGELFF. CDR3 DNA: TGTGCCAGCAGCTTATCTCGGACAGGGGGAGTCGGGGAGCTGTTTTTT.

The chain is built from TRBV7-9 and TRBJ1-2; D not certain. Per germline, CDR1 SEHNR and CDR2 FQNEAQ (reference sequence). This CDR3 has 14 residues. V lost 1 base and J lost 5, with 11 bases in between. The chain's CDR3 is CASSLEVAVYGYTF. As DNA, the CDR3 is TGTGCCAGCAGCTTAGAAGTGGCAGTTTATGGCTACACCTTC. The whole variable domain, remainder taken from reference TRBV7-9 and TRBJ1-2, is DTGVSQNPRHKITKRGQNVTFRCDPISEHNRLYWYRQTLGQGPEFLTYFQNEAQLEKSRLLSDRFSAERPKGSFSTLEIQRTEQGDSAMYLCASSLEVAVYGYTFGSGTRLTVV.

This chain uses TRBV9 with TRBJ2-5; perhaps TRBD2 as D (7 bases). Trimming took off 0 bases at V and 4 bases at J, with 16 bases between the two ends. Germline V gene lookup returns CDR1 SGDLS and CDR2 YYNGEE. This CDR3 contains 16 residues. Here the CDR3 reads CASSVGGGGLGETQYF. DNA of the CDR3: TGTGCCAGCAGCGTAGGAGGGGGGGGGTTGGGAGAGACCCAGTACTTC. Full variable domain (remainder filled in from reference TRBV9 and TRBJ2-5): DSGVTQTPKHLITATGQRVTLRCSPRSGDLSVYWYQQSLDQGLQFLIQYYNGEERAKGNILERFSAQQFPDLHSELNLSSLELGDSALYFCASSVGGGGLGETQYFGPGTRLLVL.

The V call is TRBV6-6, the J call TRBJ2-1, with 12 bases that match TRBD2. Germline V gives CDR1 MNHNY, CDR2 SVGAGI (reference sequence). V lost 2 bases, J lost 4 bases, and 3 bases stayed unmatched. The CDR3 length is 16 residues. CDR3 DNA: TGTGCCAGCAGTTACCCCGGACTAGCGGGGTACAATGAGCAGTTCTTC. It translates to CASSYPGLAGYNEQFF.

The gene calls are TRBV28 and TRBJ1-5, with a possible D match to TRBD1 (6 bases). The V gene's germline CDR1 is MDHEN and CDR2 SYDVKM. V lost 10 bases to trimming and J lost 3 bases, with 19 bases between them. This CDR3 is 15 amino acids long. As DNA, the CDR3 is TGTGCCACCCATTCATCGGACAGAATCAATCAGCCCCAGCATTTT. It yields the protein CATHSSDRINQPQHF. The whole variable domain, remainder taken from reference TRBV28 and TRBJ1-5, is DVKVTQSSRYLVKRTGEKVFLECVQDMDHENMFWYRQDPGLGLRLIYFSYDVKMKEKGDIPEGYSVSREKKERFSLILESASTNQTSMYLCATHSSDRINQPQHFGDGTRLSIL.

The chain employs TRBV1 and TRBJ2-5; the DNA was not used to check the table's D call, TRBD1. TRBV1 is given as a pseudogene. The CDR3 is made up of 17 amino acids. CDR3 sequence (DNA): TGCACCAGCAGCCTACCGGGGATTGGACAGGGGGGACGGACCCAGTACTTC. It translates to CTSSLPGIGQGGRTQYF.

This clone was recorded once. CDR3 in amino acids: CASSLAGLGQDTQYF. In DNA, the CDR3 is TGTGCCAGCAGCTTAGCGGGACTAGGGCAGGATACGCAGTATTTT. The chain carries TRBV7-8 and TRBJ2-3; 8 bases match TRBD2. The CDR3 is 15 residues long. V was pared by 0 bases and J by 6 bases, with 5 bases of the junction left unmatched. Germline CDR1 reads SGHVS; CDR2 reads FQNEAQ.

J is TRBJ2-7 and V is TRBV6-5; 9 positions agree with TRBD2. Germline loops: CDR1 MNHEY, CDR2 SVGAGI. Trimming removed 2 bases from V and 3 bases from J; junction bases left unmatched: 5. This CDR3 region has 15 residues. CDR3 region: CASSYPSGDIYEQYF. The CDR3 coding sequence is TGTGCCAGCAGTTACCCTAGCGGGGACATCTACGAGCAGTACTTC.

The chain combines TRBV4-1 with TRBJ2-3, with D hard to call. Trimming shortened V by 6 bases and J by 4 bases, and 5 bases separated the two germline ends. Germline CDR1 is MGHRA and CDR2 is YSYEKL. This CDR3 spans 11 amino acids. CDR3 nucleotides: TGCGCCAGCAGTCATTCAGATACGCAGTATTTT. Residues: CASSHSDTQYF.

This chain links TRBV7-9 with TRBJ1-1; D is unclear. The CDR3 covers 13 residues. V was trimmed by 5 bases and J by 6 bases, leaving 13 bases between them. Germline CDR1 and CDR2: SEHNR and FQNEAQ (reference sequence). The CDR3 here is CASSLSPPSEAFF. The CDR3 nucleotides are TGTGCCAGCAGCCTCTCTCCCCCGTCTGAAGCTTTCTTT.

This chain connects TRBV29-1 to TRBJ1-2; 11 bases line up with TRBD1. Trimming at V came to 4 bases and at J to 5 bases, leaving 0 bases not matched to a gene. CDR3 length equals 12 residues. Germline-derived CDR1 and CDR2 are SQVTM and ANQGSEA. CDR3 bases: TGCAGCGTTGGGGACAGGGGGTATGGCTACACCTTC. Translated: CSVGDRGYGYTF.

This clone has a handful of counts. The V call is TRBV6-5, the J call TRBJ1-2, with 8 bases that match TRBD1. The germline CDR1 and CDR2 sequences are MNHEY and SVGAGI. The ends lost 6 bases at V and 4 bases at J; junction bases unmatched: 10. CDR3 length: 15 amino acids. In nucleotides, the CDR3 is TGTGCCAGCAGGTCCACAGGGGGTGCAGGCTATGGCTACACCTTC. Protein sequence: CASRSTGGAGYGYTF.

The chain combines TRBV5-1 with TRBJ2-7; 7 bases fit TRBD2. The CDR3 is 17 amino acids. Germline V lookup: CDR1 SGHRS, CDR2 YFSETQ. After removal of 0 bases from V and 5 bases from J, the junction contained 14 bases not matched to a gene. The CDR3 sequence: CASSLVGGSTFRNEQYF. The DNA for the CDR3 is TGCGCCAGCAGCTTGGTCGGGGGGAGCACCTTTCGGAACGAGCAGTACTTC.

The chain is built from TRBV6-4 and TRBJ1-6; 7 bases are a match to TRBD1. CDR1 and CDR2 (germline): MRHNA, SNTAGT. The CDR3 sequence is 15 residues long. The J segment lost 9 bases and the V segment lost 3 bases, leaving 8 bases of the junction unmatched. The chain's CDR3 is CASSEGRQGGSPLHF. In DNA, the CDR3 is TGTGCCAGCAGTGAAGGACGACAGGGTGGTTCACCCCTCCACTTT.

The CDR3 protein is CASSLVGTEETQYF. The CDR3 region has the DNA TGCGCCAGCAGCTTGGTAGGGACAGAAGAGACCCAGTACTTC. The chain uses TRBV5-1 and TRBJ2-5; 7 nucleotides line up with TRBD1. The junction had 2 bases not matched to a gene; V was cut back by 0 bases and J by 3 bases. The CDR3 is made up of 14 amino acids. CDR1 and CDR2 (germline): SGHRS, YFSETQ.

The CDR3 loop reads CASSLGVGYGYTF. In nucleotides, the CDR3 is TGTGCCAGCAGTCTAGGGGTTGGCTATGGCTACACCTTC. The chain joins TRBV28 to TRBJ1-2, with a weak D call TRBD1 (5 bases). Looked up from germline, CDR1 is MDHEN and CDR2 is SYDVKM. This CDR3 region has 13 residues. Between the trimmed V and J ends, which lost 5 bases and 4 bases, there was a span of 11 bases.

The rearrangement joins TRBV6-5 to TRBJ1-1; TRBD1 aligns across 7 bases. The germline CDR1 and CDR2 sequences are MNHEY and SVGAGI. The CDR3 is 15 residues long. The J segment lost 4 bases and the V segment lost 2 bases, leaving 7 bases of the junction unmatched. The CDR3 DNA follows: TGTGCCAGCAGTTACGGTACAGGGGTGGCCACTGAAGCTTTCTTT. Its protein product is CASSYGTGVATEAFF.

In this sample, this clone turned up once. V is TRBV28 and J is TRBJ2-3; TRBD1 matches 11 bases. This CDR3 contains 20 residues. From germline, CDR1 is MDHEN and CDR2 SYDVKM. J gave up 7 bases and V 4 bases, and 22 bases lay outside the gene matches. The CDR3 region has the DNA TGTGCCAGCAGTTCCCATTTTGGGATAACCGGGACAGGGGGTGCAAATACGCAGTATTTT. This encodes CASSSHFGITGTGGANTQYF.